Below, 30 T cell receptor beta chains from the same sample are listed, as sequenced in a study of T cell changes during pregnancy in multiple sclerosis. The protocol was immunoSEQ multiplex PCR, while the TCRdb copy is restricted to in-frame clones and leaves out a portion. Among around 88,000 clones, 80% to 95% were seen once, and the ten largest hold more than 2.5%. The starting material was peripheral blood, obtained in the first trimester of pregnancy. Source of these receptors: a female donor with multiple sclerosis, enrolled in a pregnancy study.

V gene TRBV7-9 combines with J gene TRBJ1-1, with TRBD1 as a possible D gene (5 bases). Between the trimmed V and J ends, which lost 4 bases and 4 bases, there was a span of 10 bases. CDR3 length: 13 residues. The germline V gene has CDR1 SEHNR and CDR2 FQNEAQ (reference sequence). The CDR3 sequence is CASSSKGSTEAFF. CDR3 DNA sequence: TGTGCCAGCAGCTCCAAGGGGTCCACTGAAGCTTTCTTT.

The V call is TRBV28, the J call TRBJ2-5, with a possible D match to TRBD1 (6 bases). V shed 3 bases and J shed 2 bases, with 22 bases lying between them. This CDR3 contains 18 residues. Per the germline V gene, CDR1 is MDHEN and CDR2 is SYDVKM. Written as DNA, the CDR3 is TGTGCCAGCAGTTTTTGGAATGGGCAGGGGATTCATCAAGAGACCCAGTACTTC. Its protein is CASSFWNGQGIHQETQYF.

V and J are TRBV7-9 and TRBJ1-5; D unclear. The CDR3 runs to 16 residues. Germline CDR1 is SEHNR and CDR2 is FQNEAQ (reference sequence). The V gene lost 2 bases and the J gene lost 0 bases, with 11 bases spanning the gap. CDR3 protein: CASSLWTGNSNQPQHF. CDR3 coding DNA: TGTGCCAGCAGCTTATGGACGGGAAATAGCAATCAGCCCCAGCATTTT.

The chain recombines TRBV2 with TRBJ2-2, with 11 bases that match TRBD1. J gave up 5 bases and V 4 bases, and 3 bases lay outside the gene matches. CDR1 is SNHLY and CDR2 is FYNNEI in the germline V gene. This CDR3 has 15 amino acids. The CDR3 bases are TGTGCCAGCAGTGTGGACAGGGGGCTTACCGGGGAGCTGTTTTTT. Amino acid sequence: CASSVDRGLTGELFF.

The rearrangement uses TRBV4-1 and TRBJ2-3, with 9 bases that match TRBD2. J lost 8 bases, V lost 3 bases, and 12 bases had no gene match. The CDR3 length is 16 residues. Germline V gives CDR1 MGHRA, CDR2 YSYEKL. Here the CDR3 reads CASSQDQRGDLGTQYF. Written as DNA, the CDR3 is TGCGCCAGCAGCCAGGATCAGCGGGGGGATTTAGGTACGCAGTATTTT.

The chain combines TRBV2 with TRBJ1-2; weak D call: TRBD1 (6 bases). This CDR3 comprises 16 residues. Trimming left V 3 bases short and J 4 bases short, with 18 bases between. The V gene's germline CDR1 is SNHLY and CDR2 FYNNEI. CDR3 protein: CASSEREQGGIYGYTF. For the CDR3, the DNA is TGTGCCAGCAGTGAGAGGGAACAGGGTGGCATCTATGGCTACACCTTC.

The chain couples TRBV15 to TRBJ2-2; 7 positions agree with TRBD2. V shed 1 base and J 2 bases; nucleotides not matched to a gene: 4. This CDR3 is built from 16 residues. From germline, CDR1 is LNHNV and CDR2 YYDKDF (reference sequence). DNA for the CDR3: TGTGCCACCAGCAGAGGGAGCGGGGCCAACACCGGGGAGCTGTTTTTT. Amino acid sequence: CATSRGSGANTGELFF.

CDR3 in amino acids: CASSLGHGTDDNSPLHF. The CDR3, as DNA: TGTGCCAGCAGCTTAGGCCATGGGACAGATGATAATTCACCCCTCCACTTT. The chain links TRBV7-9 to TRBJ1-6; 7 bases align to TRBD1. Germline lookup yields CDR1 SEHNR and CDR2 FQNEAQ (reference sequence). The J segment lost 5 bases and the V segment lost 1 base, leaving 8 bases of the junction unmatched. The CDR3 runs 17 residues.

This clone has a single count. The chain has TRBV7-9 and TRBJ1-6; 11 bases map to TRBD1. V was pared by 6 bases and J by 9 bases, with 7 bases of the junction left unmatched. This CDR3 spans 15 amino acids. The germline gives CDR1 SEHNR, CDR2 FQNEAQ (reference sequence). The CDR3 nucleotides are TGTGCCAGCAGGCCGGACAGGGGGCTTAGTTCACCCCTCCACTTT. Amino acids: CASRPDRGLSSPLHF.

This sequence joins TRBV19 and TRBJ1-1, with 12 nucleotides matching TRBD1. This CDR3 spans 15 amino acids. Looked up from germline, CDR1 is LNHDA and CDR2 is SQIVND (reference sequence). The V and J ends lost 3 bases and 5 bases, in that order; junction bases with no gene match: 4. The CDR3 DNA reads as TGTGCCAGTAGTATGGGGACAGGGGGCCATACTGAAGCTTTCTTT. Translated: CASSMGTGGHTEAFF.

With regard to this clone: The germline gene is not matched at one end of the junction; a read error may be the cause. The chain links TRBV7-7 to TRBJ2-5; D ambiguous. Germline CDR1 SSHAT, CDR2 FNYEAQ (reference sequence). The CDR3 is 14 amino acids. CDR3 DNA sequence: TGTGCTAGCAGCTTGACTCCCACCCAAGAGACCCAGTACTTC. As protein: CASSLTPTQETQYF.

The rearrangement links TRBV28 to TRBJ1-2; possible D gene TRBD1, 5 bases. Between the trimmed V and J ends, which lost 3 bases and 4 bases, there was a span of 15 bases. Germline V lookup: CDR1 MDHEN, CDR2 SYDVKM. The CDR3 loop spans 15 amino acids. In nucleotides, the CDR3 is TGTGCCAGCAGTTTCGGCCAGGGATTCGCCTATGGCTACACCTTC. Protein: CASSFGQGFAYGYTF.

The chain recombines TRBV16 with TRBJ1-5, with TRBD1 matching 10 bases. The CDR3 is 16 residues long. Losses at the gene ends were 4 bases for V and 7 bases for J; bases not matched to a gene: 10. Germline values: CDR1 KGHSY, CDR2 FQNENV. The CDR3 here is CASSRSGTGVFQPQHF. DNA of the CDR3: TGTGCCAGCAGCCGATCCGGGACAGGGGTATTCCAGCCCCAGCATTTT.

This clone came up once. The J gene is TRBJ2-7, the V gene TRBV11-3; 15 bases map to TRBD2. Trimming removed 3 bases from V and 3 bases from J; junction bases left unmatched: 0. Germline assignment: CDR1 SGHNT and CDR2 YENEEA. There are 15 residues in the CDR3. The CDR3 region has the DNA TGTGCCAGCAGCTTGGGACTAGCGGGAGGCTACGAGCAGTACTTC. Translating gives CASSLGLAGGYEQYF.

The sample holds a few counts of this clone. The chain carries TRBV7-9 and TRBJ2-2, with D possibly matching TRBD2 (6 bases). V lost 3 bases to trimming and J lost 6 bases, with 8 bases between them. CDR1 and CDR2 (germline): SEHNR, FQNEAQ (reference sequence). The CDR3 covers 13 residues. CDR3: CASSFWGAGELFF. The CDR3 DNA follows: TGTGCCAGCAGCTTTTGGGGGGCCGGGGAGCTGTTTTTT.

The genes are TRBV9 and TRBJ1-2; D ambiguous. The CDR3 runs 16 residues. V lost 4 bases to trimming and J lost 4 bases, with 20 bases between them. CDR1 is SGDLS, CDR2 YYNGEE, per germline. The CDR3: CASSLTPTARLYGYTF. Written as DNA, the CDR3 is TGTGCCAGCAGCCTAACCCCTACCGCTAGACTCTATGGCTACACCTTC.

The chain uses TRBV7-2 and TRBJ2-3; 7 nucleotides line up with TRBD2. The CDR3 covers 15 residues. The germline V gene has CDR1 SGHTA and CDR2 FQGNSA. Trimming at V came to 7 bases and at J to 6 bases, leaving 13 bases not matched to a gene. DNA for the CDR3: TGTGCCAGCACCGATAATGGGAGGGCCGCGGATACGCAGTATTTT. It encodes CASTDNGRAADTQYF.

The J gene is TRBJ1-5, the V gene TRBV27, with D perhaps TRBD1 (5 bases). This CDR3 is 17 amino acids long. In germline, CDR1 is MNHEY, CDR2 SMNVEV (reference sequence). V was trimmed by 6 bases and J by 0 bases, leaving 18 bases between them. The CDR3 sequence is CASSLTKGLNSNQPQHF. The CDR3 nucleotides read TGTGCCAGCAGCCTGACAAAGGGACTGAATAGCAATCAGCCCCAGCATTTT.

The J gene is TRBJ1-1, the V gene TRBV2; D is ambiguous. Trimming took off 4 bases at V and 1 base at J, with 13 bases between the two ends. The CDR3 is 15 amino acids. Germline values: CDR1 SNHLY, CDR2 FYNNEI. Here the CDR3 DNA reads TGTGCCAGCAGTGTTCCCGGGATACAGAACACTGAAGCTTTCTTT. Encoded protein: CASSVPGIQNTEAFF.

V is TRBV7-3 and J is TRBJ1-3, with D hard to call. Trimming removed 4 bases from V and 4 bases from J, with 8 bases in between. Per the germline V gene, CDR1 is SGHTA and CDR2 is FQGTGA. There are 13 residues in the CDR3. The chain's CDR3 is CASSSDGGNTIYF. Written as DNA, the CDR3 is TGTGCCAGCAGCTCAGACGGGGGAAACACCATATATTTT. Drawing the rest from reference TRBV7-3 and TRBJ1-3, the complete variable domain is GAGVSQTPSNKVTEKGKYVELRCDPISGHTALYWYRQSLGQGPEFLIYFQGTGAADDSGLPNDRFFAVRPEGSVSTLKIQRTERGDSAVYLCASSSDGGNTIYFGEGSWLTVV.

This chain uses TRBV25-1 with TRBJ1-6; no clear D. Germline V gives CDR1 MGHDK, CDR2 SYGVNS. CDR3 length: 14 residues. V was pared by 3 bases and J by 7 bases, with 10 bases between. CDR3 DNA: TGTGCCAGCAGTGACTATGGCGGGAATTCACCCCTCCACTTT. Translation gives CASSDYGGNSPLHF.

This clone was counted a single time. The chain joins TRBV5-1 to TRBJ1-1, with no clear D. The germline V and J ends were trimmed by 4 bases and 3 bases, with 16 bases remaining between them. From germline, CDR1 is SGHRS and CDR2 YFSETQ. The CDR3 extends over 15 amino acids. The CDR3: CASSLRLFEDTEAFF. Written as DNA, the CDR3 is TGCGCCAGCAGCCTCAGACTCTTTGAGGACACTGAAGCTTTCTTT.

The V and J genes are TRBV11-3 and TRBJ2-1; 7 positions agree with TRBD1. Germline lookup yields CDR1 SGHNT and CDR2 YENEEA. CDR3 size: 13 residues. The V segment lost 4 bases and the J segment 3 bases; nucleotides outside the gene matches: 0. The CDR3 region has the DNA TGTGCCAGCAGCTGGGACAGCTACAATGAGCAGTTCTTC. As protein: CASSWDSYNEQFF.

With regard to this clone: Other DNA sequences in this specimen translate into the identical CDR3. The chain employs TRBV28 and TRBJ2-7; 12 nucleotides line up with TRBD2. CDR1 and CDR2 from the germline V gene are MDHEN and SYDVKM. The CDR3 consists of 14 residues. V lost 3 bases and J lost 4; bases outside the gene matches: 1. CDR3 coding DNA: TGTGCCAGCAGTTTGACTAGCGGGAGTTACGAGCAGTACTTC. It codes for CASSLTSGSYEQYF. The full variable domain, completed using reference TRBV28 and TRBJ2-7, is DVKVTQSSRYLVKRTGEKVFLECVQDMDHENMFWYRQDPGLGLRLIYFSYDVKMKEKGDIPEGYSVSREKKERFSLILESASTNQTSMYLCASSLTSGSYEQYFGPGTRLTVT.

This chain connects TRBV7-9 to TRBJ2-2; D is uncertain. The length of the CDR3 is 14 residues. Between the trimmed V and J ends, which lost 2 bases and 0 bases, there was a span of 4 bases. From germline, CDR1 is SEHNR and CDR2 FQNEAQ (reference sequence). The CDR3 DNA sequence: TGTGCCAGCAGCTTACAGGCGAACACCGGGGAGCTGTTTTTT. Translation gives CASSLQANTGELFF.

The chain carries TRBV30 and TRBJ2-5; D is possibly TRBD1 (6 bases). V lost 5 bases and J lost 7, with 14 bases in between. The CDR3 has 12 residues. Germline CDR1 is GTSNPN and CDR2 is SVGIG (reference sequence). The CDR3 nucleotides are TGTGCCTGGGGACAGTCGTACGGGACCCAGTACTTC. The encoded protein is CAWGQSYGTQYF.

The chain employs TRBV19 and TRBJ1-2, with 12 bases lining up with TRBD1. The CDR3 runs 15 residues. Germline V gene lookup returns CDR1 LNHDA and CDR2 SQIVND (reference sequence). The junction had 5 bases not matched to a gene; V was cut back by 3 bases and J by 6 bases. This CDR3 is CASSITGTGGHGYTF. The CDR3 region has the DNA TGTGCCAGTAGTATTACCGGGACAGGGGGCCATGGCTACACCTTC.

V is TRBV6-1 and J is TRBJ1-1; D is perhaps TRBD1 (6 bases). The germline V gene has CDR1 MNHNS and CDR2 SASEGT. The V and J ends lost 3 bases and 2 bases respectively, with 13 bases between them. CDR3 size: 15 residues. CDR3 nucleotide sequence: TGTGCCAGCAGTGACGAAGGGGGTATTAACACTGAAGCTTTCTTT. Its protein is CASSDEGGINTEAFF.

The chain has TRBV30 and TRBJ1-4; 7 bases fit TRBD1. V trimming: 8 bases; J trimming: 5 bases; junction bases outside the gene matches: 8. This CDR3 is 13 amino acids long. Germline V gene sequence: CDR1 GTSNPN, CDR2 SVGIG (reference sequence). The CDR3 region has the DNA TGTGCCAGTGAAAGGGGGCGAAATGAAAAACTGTTTTTT. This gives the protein CASERGRNEKLFF.

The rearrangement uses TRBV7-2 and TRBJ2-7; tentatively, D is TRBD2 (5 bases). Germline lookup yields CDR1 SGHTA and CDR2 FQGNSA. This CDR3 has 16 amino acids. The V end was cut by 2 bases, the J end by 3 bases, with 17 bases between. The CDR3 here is CASSLPPPPGSYEQYF. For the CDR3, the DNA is TGTGCCAGCAGCTTACCCCCCCCTCCGGGAAGCTACGAGCAGTACTTC.